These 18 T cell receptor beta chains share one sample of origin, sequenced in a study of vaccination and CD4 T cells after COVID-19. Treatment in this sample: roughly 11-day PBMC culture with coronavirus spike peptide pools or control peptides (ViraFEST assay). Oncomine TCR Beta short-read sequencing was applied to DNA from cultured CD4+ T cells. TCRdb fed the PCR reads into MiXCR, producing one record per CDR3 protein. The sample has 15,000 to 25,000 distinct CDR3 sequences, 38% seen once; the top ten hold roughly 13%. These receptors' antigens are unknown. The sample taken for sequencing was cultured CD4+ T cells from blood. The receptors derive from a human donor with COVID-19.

The CDR3 sequence: CASSLRSIKGREAFF. CDR3 in DNA: TGTGCCAGCAGCTTGAGATCGATCAAGGGGAGGGAAGCTTTCTTT. The chain employs TRBV5-8 and TRBJ1-1; D possibly corresponds to TRBD1 (5 bases). Trimming left V 1 base short and J 8 bases short, with 18 bases between. CDR1 is SGHTS, CDR2 YDEGEE, per germline. This CDR3 comprises 15 residues.

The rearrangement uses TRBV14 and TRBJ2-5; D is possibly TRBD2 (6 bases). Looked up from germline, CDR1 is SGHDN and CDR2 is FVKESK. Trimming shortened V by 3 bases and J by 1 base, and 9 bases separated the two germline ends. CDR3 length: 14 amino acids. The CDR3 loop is CASSHWDFQETQYF. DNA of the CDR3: TGTGCCAGCAGCCACTGGGACTTCCAAGAGACCCAGTACTTC.

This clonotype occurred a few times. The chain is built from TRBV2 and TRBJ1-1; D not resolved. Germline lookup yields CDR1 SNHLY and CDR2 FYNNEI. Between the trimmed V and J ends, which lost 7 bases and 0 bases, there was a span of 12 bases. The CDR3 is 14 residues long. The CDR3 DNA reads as TGTGCCAGCACCGAGCAGGTCATGAACACTGAAGCTTTCTTT. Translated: CASTEQVMNTEAFF.

This chain's CDR3 is CASSDRYEQYF. DNA of the CDR3: TGTGCCAGCAGTGATCGGTACGAGCAGTACTTC. V and J are TRBV2 and TRBJ2-7; D not certain. Per the germline V gene, CDR1 is SNHLY and CDR2 is FYNNEI. Trimming shortened V by 3 bases and J by 4 bases, and 4 bases separated the two germline ends. The CDR3 length is 11 residues.

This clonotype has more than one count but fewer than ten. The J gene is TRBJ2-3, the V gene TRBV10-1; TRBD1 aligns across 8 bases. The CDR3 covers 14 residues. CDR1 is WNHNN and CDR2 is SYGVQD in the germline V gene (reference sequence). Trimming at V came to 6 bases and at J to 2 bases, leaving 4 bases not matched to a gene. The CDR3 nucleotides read TGCGCCAGCAGCACAGGGGGTACCACAGATACGCAGTATTTT. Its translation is CASSTGGTTDTQYF.

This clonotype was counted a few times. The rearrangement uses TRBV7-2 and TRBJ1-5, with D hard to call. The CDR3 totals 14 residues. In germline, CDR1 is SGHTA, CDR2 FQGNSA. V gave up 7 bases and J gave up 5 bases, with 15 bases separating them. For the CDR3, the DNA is TGTGCCAGCAAATCCAGTTCCTCCGATCAGCCCCAGCATTTT. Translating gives CASKSSSSDQPQHF.

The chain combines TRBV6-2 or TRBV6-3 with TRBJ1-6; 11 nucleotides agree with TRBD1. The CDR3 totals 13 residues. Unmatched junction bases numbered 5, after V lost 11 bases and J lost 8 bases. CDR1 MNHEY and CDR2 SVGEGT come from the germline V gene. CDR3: CAGRTGGDSPLHF. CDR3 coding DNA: TGTGCCGGAAGGACAGGGGGCGATTCACCCCTCCACTTT.

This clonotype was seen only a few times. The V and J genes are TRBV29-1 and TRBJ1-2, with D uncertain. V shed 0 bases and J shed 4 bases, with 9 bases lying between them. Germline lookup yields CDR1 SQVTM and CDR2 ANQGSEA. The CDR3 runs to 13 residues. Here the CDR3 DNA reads TGCAGCGTTGAAGATAGGCAGGTCTATGGCTACACCTTC. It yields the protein CSVEDRQVYGYTF.

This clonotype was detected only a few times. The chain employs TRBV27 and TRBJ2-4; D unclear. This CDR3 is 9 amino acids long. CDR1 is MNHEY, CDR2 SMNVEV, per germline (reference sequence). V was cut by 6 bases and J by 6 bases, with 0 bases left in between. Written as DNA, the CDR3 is TGTGCCAGCAGAAACATTCAGTACTTC. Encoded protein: CASRNIQYF.

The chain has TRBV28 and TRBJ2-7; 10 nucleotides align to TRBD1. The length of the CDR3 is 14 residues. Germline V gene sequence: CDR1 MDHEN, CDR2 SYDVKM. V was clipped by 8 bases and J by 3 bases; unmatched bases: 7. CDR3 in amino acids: CASGEDRGVYEQYF. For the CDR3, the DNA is TGTGCCAGCGGGGAGGACAGGGGGGTCTACGAGCAGTACTTC.

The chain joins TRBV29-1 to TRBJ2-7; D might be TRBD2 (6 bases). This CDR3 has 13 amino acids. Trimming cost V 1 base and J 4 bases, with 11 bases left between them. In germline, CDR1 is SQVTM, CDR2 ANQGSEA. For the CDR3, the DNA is TGCAGCGTTGAAGCAAGAGCGGGTTACGAGCAGTACTTC. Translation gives CSVEARAGYEQYF.

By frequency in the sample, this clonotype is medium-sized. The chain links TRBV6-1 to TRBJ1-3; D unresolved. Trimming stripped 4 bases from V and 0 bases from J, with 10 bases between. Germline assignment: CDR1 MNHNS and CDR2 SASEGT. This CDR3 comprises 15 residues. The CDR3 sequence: CASSVDHLSGNTIYF. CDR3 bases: TGTGCCAGCAGTGTGGACCATCTCTCTGGAAACACCATATATTTT.

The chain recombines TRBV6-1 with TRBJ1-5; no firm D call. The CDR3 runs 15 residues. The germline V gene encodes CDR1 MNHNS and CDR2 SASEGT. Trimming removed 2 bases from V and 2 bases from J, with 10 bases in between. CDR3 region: CASSEMGYGNQPQHF. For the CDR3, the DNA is TGTGCCAGCAGTGAAATGGGTTACGGCAATCAGCCCCAGCATTTT.

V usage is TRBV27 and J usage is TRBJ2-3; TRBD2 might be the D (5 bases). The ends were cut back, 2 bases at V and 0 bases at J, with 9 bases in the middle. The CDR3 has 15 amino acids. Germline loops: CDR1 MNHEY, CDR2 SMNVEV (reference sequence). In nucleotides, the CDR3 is TGTGCCAGCAGTTTAAGCGGCCTTAGCACAGATACGCAGTATTTT. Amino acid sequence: CASSLSGLSTDTQYF.

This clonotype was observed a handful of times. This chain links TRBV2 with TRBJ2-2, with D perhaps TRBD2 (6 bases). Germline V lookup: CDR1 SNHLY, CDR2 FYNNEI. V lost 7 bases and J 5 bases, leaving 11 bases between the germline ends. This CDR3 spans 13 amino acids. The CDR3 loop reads CASNGGMTGELFF. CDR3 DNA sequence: TGTGCCAGCAATGGCGGGATGACCGGGGAGCTGTTTTTT.

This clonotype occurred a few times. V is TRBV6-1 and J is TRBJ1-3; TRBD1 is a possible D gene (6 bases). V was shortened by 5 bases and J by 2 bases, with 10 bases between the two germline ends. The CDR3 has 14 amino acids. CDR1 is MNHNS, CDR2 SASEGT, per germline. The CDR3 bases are TGTGCCAGCAGTCCGGGGGCGGCTGGAAACACCATATATTTT. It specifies CASSPGAAGNTIYF.

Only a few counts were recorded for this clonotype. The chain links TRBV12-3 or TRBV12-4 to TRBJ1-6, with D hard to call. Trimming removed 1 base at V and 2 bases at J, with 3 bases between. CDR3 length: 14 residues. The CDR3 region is CASSLGAYNSPLHF. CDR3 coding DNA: TGTGCCAGCAGTTTAGGAGCCTATAATTCACCCCTCCACTTT.

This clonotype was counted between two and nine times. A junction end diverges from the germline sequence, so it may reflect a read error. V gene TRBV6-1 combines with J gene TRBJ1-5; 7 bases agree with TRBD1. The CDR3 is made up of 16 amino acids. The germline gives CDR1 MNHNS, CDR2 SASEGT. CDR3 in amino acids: CASTEPGRGSYQPQHF. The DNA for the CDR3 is TGTGCCAGCACTGAACCTGGCAGGGGGAGCTATCAGCCCCAGCATTTT.